Many counts were recorded for the clone carrying this T cell receptor beta chain. What it binds is unknown. TCRdb processed the 5' RACE reads anew with MiXCR; each CDR3 protein has one entry. The profile covers 600,000 to 700,000 distinct CDR3 sequences, with 21% appearing a single time and around 4.4% taken by the ten largest. With 3 bases removed from V and 7 bases from J, the gap between germline ends came to 6 bases. The CDR3 sequence is 11 residues long. This specimen belongs to a study of identical twins. General study points: The abundant beta clonotypes from cord blood had fewer insertions, and memory repertoires had none of this.

These data also featured in a second study, about T cells expressing NK-cell markers. That paper notes: Sequencing of TCR beta repertoires drew on sorted CD3+CD56+NKG2C+, CD3+CD56+NKG2C- and CD3+CD56-NKG2C+ T cells. Also leading the CD3+CD56-NKG2C+ fraction in a few donors were these clonotypes.

V is TRBV12-3 or TRBV12-4 and J is TRBJ2-5, with D unclear. Sample: PBMCs. This clonotype was obtained from a woman under 30 in good health. CDR3 in amino acids: CASSFSRTQYF. The CDR3 DNA reads as TGTGCCAGCAGTTTCTCTAGGACCCAGTACTTC.